These 4 T cell receptor beta chains share one sample of origin, sequenced in a study of blood T cells in healthy people across ages. A second PCR, run for about 7 to 11 cycles, used a sample-barcoded 5' primer plus a J-beta primer mix. TCRdb fed the 5' RACE reads into MiXCR, producing one record per CDR3 protein. The sample shows more than 800,000 distinct CDR3 sequences, over 35% of them seen only once. Sequences were obtained from blood. The receptors were sampled from a woman aged 55-70 years in good health.

The genes are TRBV7-9 and TRBJ1-2; D gene unclear. CDR1 and CDR2 (germline): SEHNR, FQNEAQ (reference sequence). The V and J ends lost 4 bases and 4 bases respectively, with 7 bases between them. The CDR3 is 12 amino acids. The CDR3: CASSSDVYGYTF. The CDR3 nucleotides read TGTGCCAGCAGCTCAGACGTCTATGGCTACACCTTC.

This sequence joins TRBV7-9 and TRBJ2-1; unclear D gene. Germline V gene data show CDR1 as SEHNR and CDR2 as FQNEAQ (reference sequence). V lost 3 bases, J lost 0 bases, and 9 bases lay in between. This CDR3 spans 15 amino acids. In nucleotides, the CDR3 is TGTGCCAGCAGCTTCGGCGCCGACTCCTACAATGAGCAGTTCTTC. This sequence encodes CASSFGADSYNEQFF. The full variable domain, with the rest looked up from reference TRBV7-9 and TRBJ2-1, is DTGVSQNPRHKITKRGQNVTFRCDPISEHNRLYWYRQTLGQGPEFLTYFQNEAQLEKSRLLSDRFSAERPKGSFSTLEIQRTEQGDSAMYLCASSFGADSYNEQFFGPGTRLTVL.

This clonotype was observed a few times. V and J are TRBV12-3 or TRBV12-4 and TRBJ2-1; D is ambiguous. V lost 6 bases and J 6 bases, leaving 21 bases between the germline ends. CDR3 length: 16 residues. The CDR3 protein is CASSRDTPGVRNEQFF. The CDR3 nucleotides read TGTGCCAGCAGCCGAGACACCCCGGGCGTCCGCAATGAGCAGTTCTTC.

The gene calls are TRBV7-9 and TRBJ1-1, with TRBD1 as a possible D gene (5 bases). This CDR3 is 15 amino acids long. V shed 1 base and J shed 5 bases, with 14 bases lying between them. Germline V gives CDR1 SEHNR, CDR2 FQNEAQ (reference sequence). The CDR3 protein is CASSLGGNRDTEAFF. The CDR3 DNA sequence: TGTGCCAGCAGCTTAGGGGGGAACAGAGATACTGAAGCTTTCTTT.